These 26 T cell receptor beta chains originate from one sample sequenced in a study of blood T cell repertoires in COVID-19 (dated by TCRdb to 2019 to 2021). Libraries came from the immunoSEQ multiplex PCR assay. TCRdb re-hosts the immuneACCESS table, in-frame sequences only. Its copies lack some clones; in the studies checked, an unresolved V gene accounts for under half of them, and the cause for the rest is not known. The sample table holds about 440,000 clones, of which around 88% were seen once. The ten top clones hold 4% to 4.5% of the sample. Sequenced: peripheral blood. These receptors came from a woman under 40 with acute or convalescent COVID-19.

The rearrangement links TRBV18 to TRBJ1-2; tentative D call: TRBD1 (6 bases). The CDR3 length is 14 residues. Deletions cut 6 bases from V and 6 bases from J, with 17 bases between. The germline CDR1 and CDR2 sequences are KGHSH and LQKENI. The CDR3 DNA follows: TGTGCCAGCTCGGCCCGCGTGGGGGCTGATGGCTACACCTTC. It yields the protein CASSARVGADGYTF.

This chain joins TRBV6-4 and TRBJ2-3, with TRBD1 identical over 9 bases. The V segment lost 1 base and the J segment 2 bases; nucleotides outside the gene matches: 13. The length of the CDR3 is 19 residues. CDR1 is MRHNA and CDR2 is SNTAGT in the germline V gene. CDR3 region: CASSDLGQGAILLTDTQYF. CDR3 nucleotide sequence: TGTGCCAGCAGTGACTTGGGACAGGGAGCTATCCTACTCACAGATACGCAGTATTTT.

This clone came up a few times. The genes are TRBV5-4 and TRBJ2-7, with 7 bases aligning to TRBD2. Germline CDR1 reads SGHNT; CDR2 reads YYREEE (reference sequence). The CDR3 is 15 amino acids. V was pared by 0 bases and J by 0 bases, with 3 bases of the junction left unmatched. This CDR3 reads CASSLGQRGSYEQYF. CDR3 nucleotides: TGTGCCAGCAGCTTGGGCCAGCGGGGCTCCTACGAGCAGTACTTC.

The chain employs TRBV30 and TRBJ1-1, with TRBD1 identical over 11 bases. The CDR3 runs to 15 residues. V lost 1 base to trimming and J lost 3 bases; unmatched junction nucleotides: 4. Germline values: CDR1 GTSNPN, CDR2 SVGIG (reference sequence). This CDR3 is CAWSGGTGGYTEAFF. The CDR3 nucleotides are TGTGCCTGGAGTGGGGGGACAGGGGGATACACTGAAGCTTTCTTT.

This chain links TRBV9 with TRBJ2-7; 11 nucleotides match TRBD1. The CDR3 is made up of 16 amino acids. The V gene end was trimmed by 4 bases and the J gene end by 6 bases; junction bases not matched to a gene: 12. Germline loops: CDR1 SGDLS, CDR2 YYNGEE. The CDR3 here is CASSPRAGTGGAEQYF. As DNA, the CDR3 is TGTGCCAGCAGCCCCAGGGCGGGGACAGGGGGGGCCGAGCAGTACTTC. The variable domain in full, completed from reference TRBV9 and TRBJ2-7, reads DSGVTQTPKHLITATGQRVTLRCSPRSGDLSVYWYQQSLDQGLQFLIQYYNGEERAKGNILERFSAQQFPDLHSELNLSSLELGDSALYFCASSPRAGTGGAEQYFGPGTRLTVT.

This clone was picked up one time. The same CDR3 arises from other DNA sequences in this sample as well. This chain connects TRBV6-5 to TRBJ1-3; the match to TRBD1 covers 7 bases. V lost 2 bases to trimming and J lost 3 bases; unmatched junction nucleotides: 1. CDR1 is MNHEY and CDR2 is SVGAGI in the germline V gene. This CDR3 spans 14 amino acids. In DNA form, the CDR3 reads TGTGCCAGCAGTTACGGACAGGTTGGAAACACCATATATTTT. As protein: CASSYGQVGNTIYF.

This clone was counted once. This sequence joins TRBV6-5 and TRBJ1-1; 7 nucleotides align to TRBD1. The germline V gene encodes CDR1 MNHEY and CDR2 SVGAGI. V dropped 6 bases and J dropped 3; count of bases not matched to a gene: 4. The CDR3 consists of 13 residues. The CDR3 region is CASSQGEDTEAFF. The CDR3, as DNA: TGTGCCAGCAGCCAGGGGGAGGACACTGAAGCTTTCTTT.

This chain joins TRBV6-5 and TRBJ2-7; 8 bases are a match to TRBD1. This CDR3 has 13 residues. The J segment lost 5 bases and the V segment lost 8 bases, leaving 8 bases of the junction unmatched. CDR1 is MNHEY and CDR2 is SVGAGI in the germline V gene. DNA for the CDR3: TGTGCCAGCGATAGGACAGGGTTTGACGAGCAGTACTTC. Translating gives CASDRTGFDEQYF.

The CDR3 sequence is CASSHQGITYEQYF. DNA of the CDR3: TGTGCCAGCAGCCACCAGGGAATTACCTACGAGCAGTACTTC. The genes are TRBV7-9 and TRBJ2-7; perhaps TRBD1 as D (5 bases). This CDR3 is built from 14 residues. Germline V gene lookup returns CDR1 SEHNR and CDR2 FQNEAQ (reference sequence). The V gene lost 5 bases and the J gene lost 2 bases, with 13 bases spanning the gap.

The CDR3 here is CASSWDSSTDTQYF. Written as DNA, the CDR3 is TGTGCCAGCAGTTGGGACAGTAGCACAGATACGCAGTATTTT. The V call is TRBV7-8, the J call TRBJ2-3; 7 bases fit TRBD1. Unmatched junction bases numbered 3, after V lost 6 bases and J lost 0 bases. There are 14 residues in the CDR3. Germline V gene sequence: CDR1 SGHVS, CDR2 FQNEAQ.

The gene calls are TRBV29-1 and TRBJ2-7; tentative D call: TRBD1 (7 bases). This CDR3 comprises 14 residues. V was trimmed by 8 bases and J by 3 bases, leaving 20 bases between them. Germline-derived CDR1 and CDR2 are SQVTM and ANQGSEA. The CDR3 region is CSFRGAGGGYEQYF. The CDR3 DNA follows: TGCAGCTTTAGGGGAGCAGGGGGAGGCTACGAGCAGTACTTC.

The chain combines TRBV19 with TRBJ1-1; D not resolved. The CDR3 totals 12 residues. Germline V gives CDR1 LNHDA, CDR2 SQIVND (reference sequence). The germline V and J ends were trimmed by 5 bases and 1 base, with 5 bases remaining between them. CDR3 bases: TGTGCCAGTAGTGGCAGGAACACTGAAGCTTTCTTT. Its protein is CASSGRNTEAFF.

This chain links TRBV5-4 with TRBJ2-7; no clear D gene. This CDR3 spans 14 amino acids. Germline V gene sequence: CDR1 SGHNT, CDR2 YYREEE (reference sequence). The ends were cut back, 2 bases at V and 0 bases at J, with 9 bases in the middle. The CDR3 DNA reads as TGTGCCAGCAGCTTAAGCACGGGCTCCTACGAGCAGTACTTC. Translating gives CASSLSTGSYEQYF.

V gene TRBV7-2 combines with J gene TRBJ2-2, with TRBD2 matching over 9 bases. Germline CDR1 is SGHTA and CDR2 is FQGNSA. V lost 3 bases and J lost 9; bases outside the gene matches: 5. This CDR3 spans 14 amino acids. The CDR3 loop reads CASSLAGGPRELFF. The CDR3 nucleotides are TGTGCCAGCAGCTTGGCGGGGGGGCCTCGGGAGCTGTTTTTT.

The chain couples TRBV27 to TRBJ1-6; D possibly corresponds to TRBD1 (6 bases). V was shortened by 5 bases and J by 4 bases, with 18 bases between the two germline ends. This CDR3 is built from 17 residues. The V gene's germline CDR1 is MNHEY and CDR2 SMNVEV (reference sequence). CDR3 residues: CASSRRGGASYNSPLHF. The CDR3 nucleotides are TGTGCCAGCAGTCGAAGAGGGGGGGCCAGTTATAATTCACCCCTCCACTTT.

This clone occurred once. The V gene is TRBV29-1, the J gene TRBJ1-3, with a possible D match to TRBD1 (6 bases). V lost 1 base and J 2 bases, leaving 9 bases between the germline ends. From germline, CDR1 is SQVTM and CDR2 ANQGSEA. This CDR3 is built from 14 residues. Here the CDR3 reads CSVEVPGAGNTIYF. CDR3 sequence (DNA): TGCAGCGTTGAAGTTCCAGGGGCTGGAAACACCATATATTTT.

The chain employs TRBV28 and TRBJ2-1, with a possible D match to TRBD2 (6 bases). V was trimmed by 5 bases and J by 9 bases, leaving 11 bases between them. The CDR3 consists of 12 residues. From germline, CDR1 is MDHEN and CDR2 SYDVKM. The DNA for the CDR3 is TGTGCCAGCAGTAGGGGACTTTTTGAGCAGTTCTTC. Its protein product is CASSRGLFEQFF.

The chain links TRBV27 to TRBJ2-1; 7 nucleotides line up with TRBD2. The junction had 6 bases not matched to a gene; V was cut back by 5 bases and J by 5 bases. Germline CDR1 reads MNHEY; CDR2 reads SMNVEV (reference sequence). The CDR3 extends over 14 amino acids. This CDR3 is CASSLTSADNEQFF. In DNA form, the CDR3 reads TGTGCCAGCAGTCTTACTAGCGCAGACAATGAGCAGTTCTTC.

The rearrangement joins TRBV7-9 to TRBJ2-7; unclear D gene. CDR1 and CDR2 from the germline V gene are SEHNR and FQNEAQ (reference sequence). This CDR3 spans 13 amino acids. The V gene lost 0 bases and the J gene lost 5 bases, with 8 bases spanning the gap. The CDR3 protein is CASSLALRDEQYF. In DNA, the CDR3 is TGTGCCAGCAGCTTAGCGCTCCGGGACGAGCAGTACTTC.

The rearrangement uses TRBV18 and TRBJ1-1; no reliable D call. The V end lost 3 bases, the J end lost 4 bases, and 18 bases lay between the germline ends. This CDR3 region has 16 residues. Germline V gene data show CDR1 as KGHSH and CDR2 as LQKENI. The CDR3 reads CASSPVQIPGSTEAFF. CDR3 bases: TGTGCCAGCTCACCCGTACAAATACCTGGGAGCACTGAAGCTTTCTTT.

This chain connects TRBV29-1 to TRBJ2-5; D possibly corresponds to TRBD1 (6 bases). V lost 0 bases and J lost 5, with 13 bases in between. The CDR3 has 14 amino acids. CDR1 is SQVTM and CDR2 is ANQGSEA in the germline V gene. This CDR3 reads CSVEDPGRGETQYF. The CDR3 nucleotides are TGCAGCGTTGAAGATCCGGGAAGGGGGGAGACCCAGTACTTC.

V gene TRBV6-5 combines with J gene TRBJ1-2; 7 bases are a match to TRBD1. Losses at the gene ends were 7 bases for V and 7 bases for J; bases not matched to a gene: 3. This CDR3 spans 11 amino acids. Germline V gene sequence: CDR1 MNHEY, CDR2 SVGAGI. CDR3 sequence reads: CASTTGSGYTF. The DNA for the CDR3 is TGTGCCAGCACGACAGGGTCTGGCTACACCTTC.

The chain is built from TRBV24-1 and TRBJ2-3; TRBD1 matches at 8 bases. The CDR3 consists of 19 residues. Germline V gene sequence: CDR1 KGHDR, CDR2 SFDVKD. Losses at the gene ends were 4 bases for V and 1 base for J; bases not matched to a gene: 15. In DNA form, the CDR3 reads TGTGCCACCAGTGACGCTACCGGGACAGGTAGCAGCGGCACAGATACGCAGTATTTT. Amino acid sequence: CATSDATGTGSSGTDTQYF.

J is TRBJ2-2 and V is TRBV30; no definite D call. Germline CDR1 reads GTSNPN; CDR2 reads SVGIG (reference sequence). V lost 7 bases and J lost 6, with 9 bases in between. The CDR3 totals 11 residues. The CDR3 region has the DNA TGTGCCTTCGACACCCCCGGGGAGCTGTTTTTT. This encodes CAFDTPGELFF.

CDR3 sequence reads: CASSLTPDSRHQPQHF. The CDR3 bases are TGTGCCAGCAGTTTGACCCCCGACAGTCGTCATCAGCCCCAGCATTTT. The genes are TRBV6-2 or TRBV6-3 and TRBJ1-5; D may be TRBD1 (5 bases). This CDR3 region has 16 residues. In germline, CDR1 is MNHEY, CDR2 SVGEGT. V dropped 4 bases and J dropped 5 bases, with 18 bases sitting between them.

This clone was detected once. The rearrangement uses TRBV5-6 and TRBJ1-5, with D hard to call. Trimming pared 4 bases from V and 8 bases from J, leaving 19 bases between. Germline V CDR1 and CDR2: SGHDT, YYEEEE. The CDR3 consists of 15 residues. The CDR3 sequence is CASSGTHKRGKPQHF. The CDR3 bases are TGTGCCAGCAGCGGAACCCACAAGAGAGGAAAGCCCCAGCATTTT.